The 27 T cell receptor beta chains below were found in one sample sequenced in a study of T cell clonality in common variable immunodeficiency. Only in-frame clones appear in the TCRdb table, and some are missing; sequencing was by immunoSEQ multiplex PCR. This sample carries tens of thousands of clones, none of them present only once. Specimen: peripheral blood mononuclear cells. These receptors were collected from a person aged 18-69 years in good health.

This clone showed up many times. The CDR3 is cut off 3 residues early in the read; its end comes from the germline J gene. V and J are TRBV5-1 and TRBJ1-3, with 7 positions matching TRBD1. The CDR3 consists of 15 residues. V lost 4 bases to trimming and J lost 0 bases; unmatched junction nucleotides: 4. From germline, CDR1 is SGHRS and CDR2 YFSETQ. The CDR3 sequence: CASSQTGSSGNTIYF. The DNA read from the CDR3 is TGCGCCAGCAGCCAGACAGGGAGCTCTGGAAACACC.

This clone came up many times. The CDR3 end lies 3 residues beyond the end of the read and is filled in from the germline J gene. The rearrangement links TRBV7-3 to TRBJ2-2; 11 bases fit TRBD2. Germline CDR1 reads SGHTA; CDR2 reads FQGTGA. This CDR3 spans 17 amino acids. The V segment lost 5 bases and the J segment 4 bases; nucleotides outside the gene matches: 9. The part of the CDR3 DNA that was read is TGTGCCAGCAGCCGTTTGGCTAGCGGGAGGTCCACCGGGGAG. The encoded protein is CASSRLASGRSTGE. The full CDR3 protein is CASSRLASGRSTGELFF. Variable domain in full (rest from reference TRBV7-3 and TRBJ2-2): GAGVSQTPSNKVTEKGKYVELRCDPISGHTALYWYRQSLGQGPEFLIYFQGTGAADDSGLPNDRFFAVRPEGSVSTLKIQRTERGDSAVYLCASSRLASGRSTGELFFGEGSRLTVL.

This clone was seen a handful of times. The CDR3 end falls 3 residues outside the read, so it is completed with the germline J gene. The rearrangement uses TRBV30 and TRBJ1-3, with 7 nucleotides matching TRBD1. Losses at the gene ends were 8 bases for V and 0 bases for J; bases not matched to a gene: 7. The CDR3 contains 14 residues. Germline V gene sequence: CDR1 GTSNPN, CDR2 SVGIG (reference sequence). The sequenced part of the CDR3 DNA is TGTGCCGGACAGGACAAAAACTCTGGAAACACC. It yields the protein CAGQDKNSGNT. The complete CDR3 protein is CAGQDKNSGNTIYF.

This clone was counted many times. The read finishes 3 residues shy of the CDR3 end, and the germline J gene is used to complete it. V gene TRBV20-1 combines with J gene TRBJ2-5; 12 bases map to TRBD2. Trimming at V came to 0 bases and at J to 2 bases, leaving 10 bases not matched to a gene. The CDR3 runs 18 residues. Germline V gene lookup returns CDR1 DFQATT and CDR2 SNEGSKA (reference sequence). CDR3 DNA, as far as it was read: TGCAGTGCTAGAGATCTTTGGACTAGCGGGGTTATGCAAGAGACC. Translating gives CSARDLWTSGVMQET. The complete CDR3 reads CSARDLWTSGVMQETQYF.

This clone was counted many times. Read sequence stops 3 residues before the CDR3 end, and the germline J gene provides the missing end. The chain employs TRBV10-3 and TRBJ2-1; TRBD2 agrees at 10 bases. This CDR3 is 17 amino acids long. V lost 4 bases and J lost 4; bases outside the gene matches: 10. Germline V gene data show CDR1 as ENHRY and CDR2 as SYGVKD. The chain's CDR3 is CAISGRLAGVKYNEQFF. Incomplete CDR3 DNA: TGTGCCATCAGTGGACGGCTAGCGGGGGTAAAGTACAATGAG.

This clone was seen at least ten times. The read ends 3 residues shy of where the CDR3 ends; the end is completed using the germline J gene. The J gene is TRBJ2-2, the V gene TRBV7-9; 8 bases line up with TRBD1. With V trimmed by 5 bases and J by 5 bases, 4 bases remained unmatched. The CDR3 is made up of 14 amino acids. Germline V lookup: CDR1 SEHNR, CDR2 FQNEAQ (reference sequence). Partial CDR3 DNA: TGTGCCAGCAGCAAACAGGGGGATACCGGGGAG. It codes for CASSKQGDTGE. The CDR3 reads in full as CASSKQGDTGELFF.

This clone has a count of ten or more. The read ends 3 residues before the CDR3 terminus; that terminus is restored from the germline J gene. The chain recombines TRBV18 with TRBJ1-2; 7 bases match TRBD1. Germline CDR1 reads KGHSH; CDR2 reads LQKENI. The CDR3 runs to 19 residues. The CDR3 DNA, read in part, is TGTGCCAGCTCACCACCTGACAGGGAGAGGGGAGAGGGGTTTGACGGC. Its protein is CASSPPDRERGEGFDG. The entire CDR3 reads CASSPPDRERGEGFDGYTF.

This clone was counted many times. Sequencing ends 3 residues short of the CDR3 end; the germline J gene provides the rest. V is TRBV6-2 or TRBV6-3 and J is TRBJ2-3, with 7 bases that match TRBD1. The germline V gene has CDR1 MNHEY and CDR2 SVGEGT. This CDR3 spans 14 amino acids. Trimming removed 8 bases from V and 0 bases from J; junction bases left unmatched: 5. CDR3 in amino acids: CASGKGASTDTQYF. The DNA read from the CDR3 is TGTGCCAGCGGAAAGGGGGCTAGCACAGATACG.

This clone was recorded a few times. The CDR3 end falls 3 residues outside the read, so it is completed with the germline J gene. V gene TRBV5-4 combines with J gene TRBJ2-5, with TRBD1 matching over 7 bases. The CDR3 extends over 14 amino acids. Germline V gene lookup returns CDR1 SGHNT and CDR2 YYREEE (reference sequence). Germline trimming cut 5 bases from V and 1 base from J; bases unmatched to any gene: 5. CDR3 bases read: TGTGCCAGCAGAACGGGACAGATCCAAGAGACC. As protein: CASRTGQIQET. In full, the CDR3 reads CASRTGQIQETQYF.

This clone was picked up many times. The CDR3 end falls 3 residues outside the read, so it is completed with the germline J gene. The chain recombines TRBV7-2 with TRBJ2-3; 7 bases line up with TRBD1. The CDR3 is 15 residues long. The junction had 8 bases not matched to a gene; V was cut back by 2 bases and J by 6 bases. Germline CDR1 SGHTA, CDR2 FQGNSA. The CDR3 sequence: CASSLRGLSTDTQYF. CDR3 DNA (partial): TGTGCCAGCAGCTTAAGGGGGCTCAGTACTGATACG.

Ten or more counts support this clone. Read coverage stops 3 residues before the CDR3 terminus; the germline J gene supplies the remainder. The V and J genes are TRBV7-2 and TRBJ1-2; no clear D. This CDR3 region has 13 residues. Germline values: CDR1 SGHTA, CDR2 FQGNSA. V lost 7 bases to trimming and J lost 4 bases, with 13 bases between them. The sequenced CDR3 bases are TGTGCCAGCAAGGGCGGACTCGGCTATGGC. Amino acids: CASKGGLGYG. The whole CDR3 is CASKGGLGYGYTF.

Many counts were recorded for this clone. The CDR3 is cut off 3 residues early in the read; its end comes from the germline J gene. The chain uses TRBV6-2 or TRBV6-3 and TRBJ2-3; D may be TRBD1 (6 bases). Germline V gene lookup returns CDR1 MNHEY and CDR2 SVGEGT. V lost 0 bases, J lost 2 bases, and 12 bases lay in between. This CDR3 is built from 16 residues. The CDR3 loop reads CASSYSTTGHTDTQYF. The CDR3 DNA, read in part, is TGTGCCAGCAGTTACTCGACGACAGGACACACAGATACG.

There are a few counts of this clone. The CDR3 goes on 3 residues after the read ends, and that part is filled in from the germline J gene. The genes are TRBV19 and TRBJ1-5; TRBD1 might be the D (5 bases). Germline CDR1 LNHDA, CDR2 SQIVND (reference sequence). Trimming removed 4 bases at V and 2 bases at J, with 9 bases between. The CDR3 has 14 amino acids. CDR3 loop: CASSRGVGNQPQHF. The sequenced part of the CDR3 DNA is TGTGCCAGTAGTAGGGGGGTGGGCAATCAGCCC.

The sample holds many counts of this clone. The CDR3 end lies 3 residues beyond the end of the read and is filled in from the germline J gene. The chain couples TRBV9 to TRBJ2-1; 8 bases line up with TRBD2. This CDR3 has 15 residues. V dropped 3 bases and J dropped 5; count of bases not matched to a gene: 7. Germline-derived CDR1 and CDR2 are SGDLS and YYNGEE. The CDR3 region is CASSGGLGAHNEQFF. CDR3 bases read: TGTGCCAGCAGCGGGGGACTAGGGGCACACAATGAG.

This clone was observed many times. Sequencing ends 3 residues short of the CDR3 end; the germline J gene provides the rest. This chain uses TRBV20-1 with TRBJ1-1; the D gene is possibly TRBD1 (6 bases). Germline loops: CDR1 DFQATT, CDR2 SNEGSKA (reference sequence). The CDR3 loop spans 16 amino acids. Trimming left V 3 bases short and J 1 base short, with 18 bases between. Here the CDR3 reads CSASWPPGQPNTEAFF. The sequenced part of the CDR3 DNA is TGCAGTGCTAGCTGGCCTCCCGGACAGCCGAACACTGAA.

This clone showed up many times. The sequenced fragment ends 3 residues before the CDR3 boundary, so the rest is inferred from the germline J gene. This chain joins TRBV15 and TRBJ2-7; no firm D call. Trimming shortened V by 1 base and J by 5 bases, and 12 bases separated the two germline ends. From germline, CDR1 is LNHNV and CDR2 YYDKDF (reference sequence). This CDR3 region has 14 residues. Partial CDR3 DNA: TGTGCCACCAGCAGAGTGAGCCGGTCGGACGAG. Translating gives CATSRVSRSDE. The complete CDR3 protein is CATSRVSRSDEQYF.

This clone was detected ten times or more. From the germline J gene comes the end of the CDR3, since the read stops 3 residues before it. The chain uses TRBV30 and TRBJ2-2; 8 nucleotides align to TRBD1. CDR1 is GTSNPN, CDR2 SVGIG, per germline (reference sequence). The ends lost 1 base at V and 7 bases at J; junction bases unmatched: 8. The CDR3 is 15 residues long. Incomplete CDR3 DNA: TGTGCCTGGAGTGGATCGGACAGGGTTCACGGGGAG. It encodes CAWSGSDRVHGE. The whole CDR3 sequence reads CAWSGSDRVHGELFF.

Many counts were recorded for this clone. Read data end 3 residues before the CDR3 end; the end is taken from the germline J gene. The chain uses TRBV2 and TRBJ2-5, with a possible D match to TRBD1 (5 bases). The CDR3 length is 14 residues. Trimming shortened V by 3 bases and J by 1 base, and 9 bases separated the two germline ends. In germline, CDR1 is SNHLY, CDR2 FYNNEI. The CDR3 protein is CASSDSRAQETQYF. The DNA read from the CDR3 is TGTGCCAGCAGTGACAGCAGGGCCCAAGAGACC.

This clone was recorded at least ten times. The CDR3 end falls 3 residues outside the read, so it is completed with the germline J gene. This chain joins TRBV13 and TRBJ2-3, with D maybe TRBD2 (6 bases). Germline CDR1 reads PRHDT; CDR2 reads FYEKMQ (reference sequence). There are 18 residues in the CDR3. The V end lost 5 bases, the J end lost 0 bases, and 21 bases lay between the germline ends. The sequenced CDR3 bases are TGTGCCAGCAGCCCGGGTTGGGTGGCGGGGCTTAGCACAGATACG. Translated: CASSPGWVAGLSTDT. The complete CDR3 reads CASSPGWVAGLSTDTQYF.

This clone was counted many times. The read comes to an end 3 residues before the CDR3 does, leaving the germline J gene to fill in the end. The chain links TRBV18 to TRBJ1-3; 7 positions agree with TRBD1. CDR3 length equals 16 residues. Germline values: CDR1 KGHSH, CDR2 LQKENI. V trimming: 2 bases; J trimming: 0 bases; junction bases outside the gene matches: 4. The chain's CDR3 is CASSPKDRISGNTIYF. Partial CDR3 DNA: TGTGCCAGCTCACCAAAGGACAGGATCTCTGGAAACACC.

This clone was counted ten times or more. CDR3 sequence: CSVEDLGSSGEQFF. The sequenced CDR3 bases are TGCAGCGTTGAAGATCTGGGGTCTAGCGGTGAG. The rearrangement uses TRBV29-1 and TRBJ2-1; 7 positions agree with TRBD2. The read finishes 3 residues shy of the CDR3 end, and the germline J gene is used to complete it. Trimming removed 0 bases from V and 9 bases from J; junction bases left unmatched: 8. Germline CDR1 and CDR2: SQVTM and ANQGSEA. This CDR3 is built from 14 residues.

This clone has at least ten counts. The read gets to within 3 residues of the CDR3 end, and the germline J gene fills in the rest. The chain links TRBV5-1 to TRBJ2-3; no firm D call. Looked up from germline, CDR1 is SGHRS and CDR2 is YFSETQ. CDR3 size: 16 residues. V lost 0 bases and J 0 bases, leaving 11 bases between the germline ends. This chain's CDR3 is CASSLDYEVSTDTQYF. The DNA read from the CDR3 is TGCGCCAGCAGCTTGGATTACGAGGTTAGCACAGATACG.

In its sample, this clone was seen many times. From the germline J gene comes the end of the CDR3, since the read stops 3 residues before it. Other DNA sequences in this specimen translate into the identical CDR3. V and J are TRBV19 and TRBJ2-1; D possibly corresponds to TRBD1 (6 bases). Trimming stripped 2 bases from V and 9 bases from J, with 17 bases between. This CDR3 contains 15 residues. CDR1 LNHDA and CDR2 SQIVND come from the germline V gene (reference sequence). CDR3 sequence reads: CASSITTGKLGEQFF. The sequenced CDR3 bases are TGTGCCAGTAGTATAACGACAGGCAAACTGGGTGAG.

This clone has at least ten counts. The missing CDR3 end, 3 residues past where the read stops, is filled in from the germline J gene. V usage is TRBV6-1 and J usage is TRBJ2-7; 8 bases align to TRBD2. The CDR3 is 15 amino acids. Germline CDR1 is MNHNS and CDR2 is SASEGT. V lost 2 bases, J lost 4 bases, and 7 bases stayed unmatched. The DNA read from the CDR3 is TGTGCCAGCAGTGAAAGGAGCGGGAGCTCTTACGAG. Residues: CASSERSGSSYE. From start to end, the CDR3 is CASSERSGSSYEQYF.

This clone was seen at least ten times. The read falls 3 residues short of the CDR3 end, and the missing part is taken from the germline J gene. The chain links TRBV20-1 to TRBJ2-3, with 10 bases that match TRBD2. CDR3 length: 16 residues. Looked up from germline, CDR1 is DFQATT and CDR2 is SNEGSKA (reference sequence). V was pared by 4 bases and J by 2 bases, with 9 bases of the junction left unmatched. CDR3: CSATPSSGGYTDTQYF. The part of the CDR3 DNA that was read is TGCAGTGCTACGCCGTCTAGCGGGGGTTACACAGATACG.

The sample holds many counts of this clone. The CDR3 end falls 3 residues outside the read, so it is completed with the germline J gene. The chain has TRBV19 and TRBJ2-2; perhaps TRBD2 as D (6 bases). The germline CDR1 and CDR2 sequences are LNHDA and SQIVND (reference sequence). Trimming left V 3 bases short and J 2 bases short, with 13 bases between. The CDR3 runs to 16 residues. The part of the CDR3 DNA that was read is TGTGCCAGTAGTATCCGCGGGAACCGAAACACCGGGGAG. Encoded protein: CASSIRGNRNTGE. Given in full, the CDR3 is CASSIRGNRNTGELFF.

This clone was recorded at least ten times. The read ends 3 residues before the CDR3 terminus; that terminus is restored from the germline J gene. The gene calls are TRBV28 and TRBJ2-2; the match to TRBD1 covers 7 bases. The V gene end was trimmed by 4 bases and the J gene end by 4 bases; junction bases not matched to a gene: 3. Germline-derived CDR1 and CDR2 are MDHEN and SYDVKM. This CDR3 contains 14 residues. The CDR3 bases that were read are TGTGCCAGCAGTTCGGGACAGCCCACCGGGGAG. This translates into CASSSGQPTGE. The CDR3, in full, reads CASSSGQPTGELFF.